These T cell receptor beta chains were read from a single sample in a study of blood T cell repertoires in COVID-19. Profiled with immunoSEQ multiplex PCR; TCRdb holds only in-frame clones, not every one. The sample has approximately 140,000 clones, over 80% seen once. The sample consisted of peripheral blood. These TCRs come from a middle-aged woman with active or convalescent COVID-19. Each CDR3 is given with its conserved first and last residue. The D gene is left open where the match is weak. Where a row states a size, it is once, few, many or the class of an expanded clone; other rows omit it.

>.|TRBJ1-2|TRBD1|TRBV28
CASSPPRGTGNYGYTF
TGTGCCAGCAGCCCCCCCCGGGGGACAGGGAACTATGGCTACACCTTC
>.|TRBJ1-2|TRBD1|TRBV30
CAWSLRLGGQLNYGYTF
TGTGCCTGGAGTTTAAGGCTTGGGGGACAGTTAAACTATGGCTACACCTTC
>.|TRBJ1-3|.|TRBV30
CAWSSGGSGNTIYF
TGTGCCTGGAGTTCCGGGGGCTCTGGAAACACCATATATTTT
>few|TRBJ1-1|.|TRBV5-1
CASSPWGRANTEAFF
TGCGCCAGCAGCCCCTGGGGCAGAGCGAACACTGAAGCTTTCTTT
>.|TRBJ2-2|.|TRBV18
CASSPDSSNTGELFF
TGTGCCAGCTCACCCGACAGCTCGAACACCGGGGAGCTGTTTTTT
>.|TRBJ2-2|.|TRBV21-1
CASSKVGGGDKPGELFF
TGTGCCAGCAGCAAAGTCGGGGGGGGCGATAAGCCCGGGGAGCTGTTTTTT
>.|TRBJ1-4|.|TRBV12-3/TRBV12-4
CASRGHPKEKLFF
TGTGCCAGCAGGGGACACCCGAAAGAAAAACTGTTTTTT
>.|TRBJ2-7|TRBD2|TRBV6-5
CASSIGLAGHYEQYF
TGTGCCAGCAGCATCGGACTAGCGGGGCACTACGAGCAGTACTTC
>.|TRBJ1-6|TRBD1|TRBV2
CASSERGQAYSPLHF
TGTGCCAGCAGTGAAAGGGGACAGGCTTATTCACCCCTCCACTTT
>.|TRBJ2-1|TRBD2|TRBV9
CASSPRGSGISPASYNEQFF
TGTGCCAGCAGCCCCCGTGGTAGCGGGATATCCCCAGCCTCCTACAATGAGCAGTTCTTC
>.|TRBJ2-7|.|TRBV28
CASSPVYSYEQYF
TGTGCCAGCAGCCCGGTGTACTCCTACGAGCAGTACTTC
>few|TRBJ2-2|.|TRBV5-1
CASSLGATNTGELFF
TGCGCCAGCAGCTTGGGGGCAACGAACACCGGGGAGCTGTTTTTT
>.|TRBJ1-2|TRBD1|TRBV7-2
CASSSKPLRTGEGYTF
TGTGCCAGCAGCTCCAAACCCCTGAGGACAGGGGAAGGCTACACCTTC
>.|TRBJ2-7|.|TRBV10-1
CASSDPGRSYEQYF
TGCGCCAGCAGTGACCCAGGGCGTTCCTACGAGCAGTACTTC
>few|TRBJ2-1|.|TRBV20-1
CSASVGRARIEQFF
TGCAGTGCCAGTGTTGGCAGGGCGAGGATTGAGCAGTTCTTC
>.|TRBJ2-2|TRBD2|TRBV7-2
CASSSRTSGGASGELFF
TGTGCCAGCAGCTCTCGGACTAGCGGGGGGGCTTCCGGGGAGCTGTTTTTT
>.|TRBJ1-2|.|TRBV2
CASSEEVVSRGYTF
TGTGCCAGCAGTGAAGAGGTTGTTTCCAGGGGCTACACCTTC
>.|TRBJ1-5|TRBD1|TRBV7-9
CASSLSTGGNQPQHF
TGTGCCAGCAGCTTATCGACAGGGGGCAATCAGCCCCAGCATTTT
>once|TRBJ2-7|.|TRBV28
CASSFRGGGYEQYF
TGTGCCAGCAGTTTTAGGGGAGGGGGGTACGAGCAGTACTTC
>.|TRBJ2-5|TRBD2|TRBV9
CASSVGSGGPIPETQYF
TGTGCCAGCAGCGTAGGTAGCGGGGGGCCCATCCCCGAGACCCAGTACTTC
>once|TRBJ2-1|.|TRBV9
CASSPSLAGPYNEQFF
TGTGCCAGCAGCCCATCGCTGGCGGGGCCCTACAATGAGCAGTTCTTC
>.|TRBJ2-7|.|TRBV5-6
CASSLAGSRYEQYF
TGTGCCAGCAGCTTGGCCGGGTCCCGCTACGAGCAGTACTTC
>few|TRBJ2-5|.|TRBV5-1
CASTPTSLSQETQYF
TGCGCCAGCACCCCTACGAGCCTAAGCCAAGAGACCCAGTACTTC
>.|TRBJ1-1|.|TRBV14
CASRLFNTEAFF
TGTGCCAGCAGACTTTTTAACACTGAAGCTTTCTTT
>.|TRBJ2-2|.|TRBV7-9
CASSLSQGFNTGELFF
TGTGCCAGCAGCCTCTCCCAGGGTTTCAACACCGGGGAGCTGTTTTTT
>.|TRBJ1-2|.|TRBV28
CATRGAGYGYTF
TGTGCGACCCGGGGGGCTGGCTATGGCTACACCTTC
>.|TRBJ1-2|TRBD1|TRBV7-2
CASSLVKGGQGNYGYTF
TGTGCCAGCAGCTTAGTCAAAGGGGGACAGGGAAACTATGGCTACACCTTC
>.|TRBJ2-7|.|TRBV11-2
CASSLYRVSYEQYF
TGTGCCAGCAGCTTATACAGGGTCTCCTACGAGCAGTACTTC
>.|TRBJ1-1|TRBD1|TRBV19
CASLTGTEFMNTEAFF
TGTGCCAGTTTGACCGGGACAGAGTTCATGAACACTGAAGCTTTCTTT
>.|TRBJ2-1|TRBD2|TRBV28
CASSFPGGRPNEQFF
TGTGCCAGCAGTTTCCCGGGCGGGAGGCCGAATGAGCAGTTCTTC
>.|TRBJ1-2|.|TRBV2
CASSERGGIDGYTF
TGTGCCAGCAGTGAGCGGGGGGGAATAGATGGCTACACCTTC
>few|TRBJ1-2|.|TRBV3-1/TRBV3-2
CASSQAGQRRKNGYTF
TGTGCCAGCAGCCAAGCTGGACAGCGCCGTAAAAATGGCTACACCTTC
>.|TRBJ1-1|.|TRBV21-1
CASSPPGGDTEAFF
TGTGCCAGCAGCCCCCCAGGGGGCGACACTGAAGCTTTCTTT
>once|TRBJ2-5|.|TRBV5-1
CASSLEGQGLGQETQYF
TGCGCCAGCAGCTTGGAGGGGCAGGGTCTTGGCCAAGAGACCCAGTACTTC